This T cell receptor (beta chain) was sequenced during a study of T cell responses to AZD1222 COVID-19 vaccine. Whole-study results and caveats: Per reports, nearly half of all spike-specific TCRs target regions that are unmutated in variants. White British people made up most donors, females outnumbered males, and clonal diversity was possibly underestimated. Sampled repertoires all dated from after the peak T cell response.

For this clone: The antigen is not known.

Produced via immunoSEQ multiplex PCR; TCRdb's table is partial and in-frame only. In the table there are under 95,000 clones, about 90% of which are singletons. J lost 2 bases, V lost 0 bases, and 6 bases had no gene match. The V gene's germline CDR1 is ENHRY and CDR2 SYGVKD. The CDR3 spans 16 residues. This chain uses TRBV10-3 with TRBJ2-5; 7 bases fit TRBD1. The TCR sequence derives from an adult in good health. Sequencing was performed on peripheral blood, taken on day 0 of AZD1222 vaccination. The CDR3 DNA follows: TGTGCCATCAGTGAGTCGAAGTGGGGACAGCAAGAGACCCAGTACTTC. Residues: CAISESKWGQQETQYF.